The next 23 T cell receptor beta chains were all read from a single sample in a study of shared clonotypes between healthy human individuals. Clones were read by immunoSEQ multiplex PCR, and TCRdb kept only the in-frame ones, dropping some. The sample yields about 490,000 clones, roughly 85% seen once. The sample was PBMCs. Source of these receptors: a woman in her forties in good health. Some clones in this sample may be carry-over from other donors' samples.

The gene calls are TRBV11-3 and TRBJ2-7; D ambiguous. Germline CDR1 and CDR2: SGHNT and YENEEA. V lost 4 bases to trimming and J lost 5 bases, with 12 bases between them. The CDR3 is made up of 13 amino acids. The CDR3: CASSWSYGDEQYF. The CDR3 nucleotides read TGTGCCAGCAGCTGGAGCTACGGCGACGAGCAGTACTTC.

The CDR3 protein is CASSTGQGRREKLFF. In DNA form, the CDR3 reads TGTGCCAGCAGCACGGGACAGGGGAGAAGGGAAAAACTGTTTTTT. The V call is TRBV5-6, the J call TRBJ1-4; 10 bases match TRBD1. Looked up from germline, CDR1 is SGHDT and CDR2 is YYEEEE. The V and J ends lost 4 bases and 8 bases, in that order; junction bases with no gene match: 8. The CDR3 consists of 15 residues.

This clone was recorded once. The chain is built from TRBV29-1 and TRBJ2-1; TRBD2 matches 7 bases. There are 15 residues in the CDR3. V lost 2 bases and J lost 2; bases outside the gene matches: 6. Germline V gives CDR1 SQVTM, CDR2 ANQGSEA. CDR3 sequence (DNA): TGCAGCGTTGAATGGGCGGGAGAGGCCTACAATGAGCAGTTCTTC. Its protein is CSVEWAGEAYNEQFF.

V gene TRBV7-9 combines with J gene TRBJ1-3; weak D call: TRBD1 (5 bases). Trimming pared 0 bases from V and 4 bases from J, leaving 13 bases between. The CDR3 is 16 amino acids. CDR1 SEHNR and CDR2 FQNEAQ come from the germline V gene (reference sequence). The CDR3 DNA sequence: TGTGCCAGCAGCTTAGCCCCGGGGGTGACAGGAAACACCATATATTTT. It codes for CASSLAPGVTGNTIYF.

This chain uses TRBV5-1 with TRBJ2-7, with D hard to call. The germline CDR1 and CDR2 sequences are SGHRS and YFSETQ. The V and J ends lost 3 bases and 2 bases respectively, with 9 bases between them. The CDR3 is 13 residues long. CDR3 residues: CASSSDTTYEQYF. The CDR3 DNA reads TGCGCCAGCAGCTCAGACACTACCTACGAGCAGTACTTC. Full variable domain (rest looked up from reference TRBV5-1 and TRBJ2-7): KAGVTQTPRYLIKTRGQQVTLSCSPISGHRSVSWYQQTPGQGLQFLFEYFSETQRNKGNFPGRFSGRQFSNSRSEMNVSTLELGDSALYLCASSSDTTYEQYFGPGTRLTVT.

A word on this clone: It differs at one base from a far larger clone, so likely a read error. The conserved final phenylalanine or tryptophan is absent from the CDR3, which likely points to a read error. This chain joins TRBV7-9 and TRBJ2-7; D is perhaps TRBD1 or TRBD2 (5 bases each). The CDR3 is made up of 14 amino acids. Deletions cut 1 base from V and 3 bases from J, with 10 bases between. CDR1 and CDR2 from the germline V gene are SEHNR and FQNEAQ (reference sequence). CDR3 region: CASSLVGTSYEQYS. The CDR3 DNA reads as TGTGCCAGCAGCTTAGTAGGGACCAGCTACGAGCAGTACTCC.

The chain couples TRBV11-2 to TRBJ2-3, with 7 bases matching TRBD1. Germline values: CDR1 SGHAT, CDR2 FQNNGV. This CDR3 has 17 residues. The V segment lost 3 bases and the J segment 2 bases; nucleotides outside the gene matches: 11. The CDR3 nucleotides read TGTGCCAGCAGCTTCATGGCGGACAGGCTAGTCACAGATACGCAGTATTTT. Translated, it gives CASSFMADRLVTDTQYF. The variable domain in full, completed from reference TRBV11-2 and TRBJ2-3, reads EAGVAQSPRYKIIEKRQSVAFWCNPISGHATLYWYQQILGQGPKLLIQFQNNGVVDDSQLPKDRFSAERLKGVDSTLKIQPAKLEDSAVYLCASSFMADRLVTDTQYFGPGTRLTVL.

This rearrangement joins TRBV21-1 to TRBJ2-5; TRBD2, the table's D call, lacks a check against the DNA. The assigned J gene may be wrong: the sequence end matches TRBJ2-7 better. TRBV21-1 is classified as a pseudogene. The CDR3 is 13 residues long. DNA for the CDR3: TGTGCCAGCAGCAAAGGGAGGGGCTACGAGCAGTACTTC. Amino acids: CASSKGRGYEQYF.

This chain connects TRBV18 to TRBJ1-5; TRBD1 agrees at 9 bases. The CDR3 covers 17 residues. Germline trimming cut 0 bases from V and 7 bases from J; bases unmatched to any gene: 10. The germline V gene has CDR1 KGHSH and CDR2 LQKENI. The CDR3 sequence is CASSPPVGTGIVQPQHF. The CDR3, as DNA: TGTGCCAGCTCACCACCGGTAGGGACAGGGATCGTCCAGCCCCAGCATTTT.

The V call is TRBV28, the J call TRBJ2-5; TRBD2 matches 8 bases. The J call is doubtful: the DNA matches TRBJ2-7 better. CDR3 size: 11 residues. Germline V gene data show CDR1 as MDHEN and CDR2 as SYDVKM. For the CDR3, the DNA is TGTGCCACGGGGGGGAGCCACGAGCAGTACTTC. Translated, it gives CATGGSHEQYF.

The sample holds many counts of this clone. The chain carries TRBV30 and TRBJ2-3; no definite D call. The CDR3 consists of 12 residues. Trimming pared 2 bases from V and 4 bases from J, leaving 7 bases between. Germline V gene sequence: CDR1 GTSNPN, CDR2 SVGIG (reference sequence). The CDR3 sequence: CAWSMVSDTQYF. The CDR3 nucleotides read TGTGCCTGGAGTATGGTCTCAGATACGCAGTATTTT.

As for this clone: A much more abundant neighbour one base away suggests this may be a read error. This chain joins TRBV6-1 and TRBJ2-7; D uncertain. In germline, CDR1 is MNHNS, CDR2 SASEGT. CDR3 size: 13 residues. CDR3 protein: CASSDAGLDGVSF. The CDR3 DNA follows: TGTGCCAGCAGTGATGCCGGGCTGGATGGGGTGTCATTC.

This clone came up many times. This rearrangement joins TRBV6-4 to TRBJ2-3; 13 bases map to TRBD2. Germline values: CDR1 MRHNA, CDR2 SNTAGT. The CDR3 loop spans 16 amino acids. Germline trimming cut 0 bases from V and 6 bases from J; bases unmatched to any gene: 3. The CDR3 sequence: CASSDSLAGGSDTQYF. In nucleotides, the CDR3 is TGTGCCAGCAGTGACTCACTAGCGGGAGGGTCGGATACGCAGTATTTT.

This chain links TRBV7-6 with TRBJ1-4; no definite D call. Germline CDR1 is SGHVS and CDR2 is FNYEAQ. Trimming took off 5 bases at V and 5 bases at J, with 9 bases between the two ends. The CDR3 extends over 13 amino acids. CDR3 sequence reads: CASSPRQNEKLFF. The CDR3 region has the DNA TGTGCCAGCAGCCCCCGGCAGAATGAAAAACTGTTTTTT.

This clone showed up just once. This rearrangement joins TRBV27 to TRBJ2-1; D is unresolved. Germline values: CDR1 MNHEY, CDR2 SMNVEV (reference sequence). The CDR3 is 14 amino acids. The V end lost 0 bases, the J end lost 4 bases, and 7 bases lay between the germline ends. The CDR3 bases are TGTGCCAGCAGTTTATCCAGTATTTACAATGAGCAGTTCTTC. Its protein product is CASSLSSIYNEQFF.

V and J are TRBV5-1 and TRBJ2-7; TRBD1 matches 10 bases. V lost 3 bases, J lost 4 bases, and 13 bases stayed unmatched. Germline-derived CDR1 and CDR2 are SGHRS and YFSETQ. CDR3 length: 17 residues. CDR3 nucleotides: TGCGCCAGCAGCTCAGTCTCCCCGGGACAGGGGATGTACGAGCAGTACTTC. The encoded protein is CASSSVSPGQGMYEQYF.

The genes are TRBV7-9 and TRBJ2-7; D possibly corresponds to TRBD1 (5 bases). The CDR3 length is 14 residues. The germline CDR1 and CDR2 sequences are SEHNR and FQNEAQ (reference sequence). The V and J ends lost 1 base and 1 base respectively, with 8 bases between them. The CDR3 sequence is CASSLDQGSYEQYF. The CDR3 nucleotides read TGTGCCAGCAGCTTAGATCAGGGATCCTACGAGCAGTACTTC.

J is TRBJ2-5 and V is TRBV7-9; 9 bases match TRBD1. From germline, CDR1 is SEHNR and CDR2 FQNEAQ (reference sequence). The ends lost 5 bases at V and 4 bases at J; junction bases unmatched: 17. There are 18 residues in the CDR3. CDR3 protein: CASSPTPTGTGRGETQYF. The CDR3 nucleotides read TGTGCCAGCAGCCCGACCCCCACCGGGACAGGGAGGGGAGAGACCCAGTACTTC.

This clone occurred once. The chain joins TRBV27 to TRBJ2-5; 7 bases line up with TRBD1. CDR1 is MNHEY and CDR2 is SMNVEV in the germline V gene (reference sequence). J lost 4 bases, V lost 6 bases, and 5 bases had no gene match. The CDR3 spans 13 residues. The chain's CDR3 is CASSTGAPETQYF. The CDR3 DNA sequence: TGTGCCAGCAGCACAGGGGCTCCAGAGACCCAGTACTTC.

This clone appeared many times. Here the CDR3 reads CASSYPTGRQPQHF. CDR3 sequence (DNA): TGTGCCAGCAGTTACCCGACAGGGCGGCAGCCCCAGCATTTT. The chain combines TRBV28 with TRBJ1-5; 7 positions agree with TRBD1. V was pared by 4 bases and J by 7 bases, with 7 bases of the junction left unmatched. The CDR3 is made up of 14 amino acids. Germline CDR1 MDHEN, CDR2 SYDVKM.

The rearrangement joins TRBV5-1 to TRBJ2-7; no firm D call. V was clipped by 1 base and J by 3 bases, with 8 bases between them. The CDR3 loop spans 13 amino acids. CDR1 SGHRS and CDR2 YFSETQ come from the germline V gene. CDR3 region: CASSLSNIYEQYF. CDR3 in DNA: TGCGCCAGCAGCTTGTCGAATATCTACGAGCAGTACTTC.

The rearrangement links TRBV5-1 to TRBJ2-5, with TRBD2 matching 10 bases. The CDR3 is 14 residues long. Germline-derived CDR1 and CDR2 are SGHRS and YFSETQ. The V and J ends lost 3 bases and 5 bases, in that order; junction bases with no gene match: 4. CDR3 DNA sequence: TGCGCCAGCAGCTCGGGACTAGCGACGGAGACCCAGTACTTC. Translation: CASSSGLATETQYF.

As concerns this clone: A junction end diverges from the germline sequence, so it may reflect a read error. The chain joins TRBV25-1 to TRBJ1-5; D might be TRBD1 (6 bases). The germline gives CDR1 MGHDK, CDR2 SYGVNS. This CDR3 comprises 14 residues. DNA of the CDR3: TGTGCCAACAGTCCGCCAGGGGTCAATCAGCCCCAGCATTTT. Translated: CANSPPGVNQPQHF.